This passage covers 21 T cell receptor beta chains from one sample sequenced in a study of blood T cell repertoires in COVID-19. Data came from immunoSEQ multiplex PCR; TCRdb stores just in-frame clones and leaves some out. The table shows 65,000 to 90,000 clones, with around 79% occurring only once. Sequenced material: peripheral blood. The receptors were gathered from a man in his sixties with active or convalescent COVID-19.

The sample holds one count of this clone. This CDR3 is CASSSQANTGELFF. The CDR3 coding sequence is TGTGCCAGCAGCTCCCAGGCGAACACCGGGGAGCTGTTTTTT. The rearrangement uses TRBV9 and TRBJ2-2; D is unclear. The CDR3 has 14 amino acids. Trimming stripped 4 bases from V and 0 bases from J, with 7 bases between. CDR1 is SGDLS, CDR2 YYNGEE, per germline.

This CDR3 is CASSIDRGRGNTEAFF. The CDR3 DNA sequence: TGTGCCAGTAGTATCGACAGGGGGCGAGGGAACACTGAAGCTTTCTTT. The chain links TRBV19 to TRBJ1-1; 10 nucleotides align to TRBD1. Germline CDR1 LNHDA, CDR2 SQIVND (reference sequence). The CDR3 is made up of 16 amino acids. J lost 1 base, V lost 3 bases, and 5 bases had no gene match.

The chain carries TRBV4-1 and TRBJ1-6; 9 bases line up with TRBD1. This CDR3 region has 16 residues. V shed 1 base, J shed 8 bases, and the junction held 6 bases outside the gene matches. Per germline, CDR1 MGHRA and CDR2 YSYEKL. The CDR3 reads CASSQAWTGEYSPLHF. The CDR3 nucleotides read TGCGCCAGCAGCCAAGCCTGGACAGGGGAGTATTCACCCCTCCACTTT.

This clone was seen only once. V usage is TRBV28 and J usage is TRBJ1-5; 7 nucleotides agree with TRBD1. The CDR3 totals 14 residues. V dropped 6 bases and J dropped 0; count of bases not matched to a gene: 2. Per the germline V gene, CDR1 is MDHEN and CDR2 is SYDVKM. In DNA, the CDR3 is TGTGCCAGCAGGGCAGGGGGTAGCAATCAGCCCCAGCATTTT. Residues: CASRAGGSNQPQHF.

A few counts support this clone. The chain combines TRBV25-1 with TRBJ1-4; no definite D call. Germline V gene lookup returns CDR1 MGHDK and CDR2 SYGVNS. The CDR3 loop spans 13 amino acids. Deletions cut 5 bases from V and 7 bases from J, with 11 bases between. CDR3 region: CASSPSLAEKLFF. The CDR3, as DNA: TGTGCCAGCAGTCCTAGTCTCGCTGAAAAACTGTTTTTT.

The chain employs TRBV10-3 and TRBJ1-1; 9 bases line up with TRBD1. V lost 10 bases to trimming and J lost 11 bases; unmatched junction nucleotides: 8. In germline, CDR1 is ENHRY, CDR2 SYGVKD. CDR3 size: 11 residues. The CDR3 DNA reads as TGTGCCACCGGGACAGGGATTCGGGCTTTCTTT. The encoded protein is CATGTGIRAFF.

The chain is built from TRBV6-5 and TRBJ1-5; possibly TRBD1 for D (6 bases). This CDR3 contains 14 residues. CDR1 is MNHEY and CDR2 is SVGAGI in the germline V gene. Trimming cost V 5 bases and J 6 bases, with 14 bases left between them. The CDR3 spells CASSPRGRVQPQHF. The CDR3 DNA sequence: TGTGCCAGCAGTCCCAGGGGAAGGGTTCAGCCCCAGCATTTT.

This CDR3 reads CASSLAGTGLSPLHF. DNA for the CDR3: TGCGCCAGCAGCTTGGCAGGGACAGGGCTTTCACCCCTCCACTTT. The J gene is TRBJ1-6, the V gene TRBV5-1; 9 positions agree with TRBD1. V lost 0 bases, J lost 9 bases, and 4 bases stayed unmatched. The CDR3 has 15 residues. Germline V gene sequence: CDR1 SGHRS, CDR2 YFSETQ. The full variable domain, its missing parts supplied by reference TRBV5-1 and TRBJ1-6, is KAGVTQTPRYLIKTRGQQVTLSCSPISGHRSVSWYQQTPGQGLQFLFEYFSETQRNKGNFPGRFSGRQFSNSRSEMNVSTLELGDSALYLCASSLAGTGLSPLHFGNGTRLTVT.

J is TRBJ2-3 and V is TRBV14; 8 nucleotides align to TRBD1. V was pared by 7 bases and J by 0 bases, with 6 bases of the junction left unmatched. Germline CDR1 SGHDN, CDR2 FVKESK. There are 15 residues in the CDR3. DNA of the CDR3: TGTGCCAGCAACCGGGACAGGACTAGCACAGATACGCAGTATTTT. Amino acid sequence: CASNRDRTSTDTQYF.

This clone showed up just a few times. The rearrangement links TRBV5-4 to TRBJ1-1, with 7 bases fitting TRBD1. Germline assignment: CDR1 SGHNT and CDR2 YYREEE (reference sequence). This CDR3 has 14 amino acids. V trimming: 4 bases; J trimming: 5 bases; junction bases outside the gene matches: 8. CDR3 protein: CASSATTGHTEAFF. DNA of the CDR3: TGTGCCAGCAGCGCGACGACAGGGCATACTGAAGCTTTCTTT.

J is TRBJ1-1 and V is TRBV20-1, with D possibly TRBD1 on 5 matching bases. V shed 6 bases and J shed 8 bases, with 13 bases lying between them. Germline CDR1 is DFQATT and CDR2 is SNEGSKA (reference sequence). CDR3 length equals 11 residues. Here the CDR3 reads CSALDRAEAFF. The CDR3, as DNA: TGCAGTGCCCTTGACAGAGCGGAAGCTTTCTTT.

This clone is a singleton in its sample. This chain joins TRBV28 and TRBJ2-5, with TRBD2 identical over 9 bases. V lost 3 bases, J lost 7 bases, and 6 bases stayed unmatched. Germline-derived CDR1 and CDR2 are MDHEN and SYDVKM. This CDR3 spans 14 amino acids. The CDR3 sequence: CASSFRGGRGTQYF. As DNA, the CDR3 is TGTGCCAGCAGTTTCCGGGGCGGGAGGGGGACCCAGTACTTC.

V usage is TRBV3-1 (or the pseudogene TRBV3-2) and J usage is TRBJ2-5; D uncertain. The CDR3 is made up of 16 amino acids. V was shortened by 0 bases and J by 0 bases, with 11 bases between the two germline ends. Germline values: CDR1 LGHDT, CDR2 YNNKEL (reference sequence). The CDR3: CASSQDMPRYQETQYF. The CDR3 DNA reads TGTGCCAGCAGCCAAGATATGCCTAGATACCAAGAGACCCAGTACTTC.

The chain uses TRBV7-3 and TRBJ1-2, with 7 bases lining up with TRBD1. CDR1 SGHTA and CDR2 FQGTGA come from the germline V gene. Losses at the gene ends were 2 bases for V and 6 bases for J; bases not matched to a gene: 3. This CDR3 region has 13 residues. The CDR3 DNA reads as TGTGCCAGCAGCTTAGCCAGGGGGAATGGCTACACCTTC. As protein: CASSLARGNGYTF.

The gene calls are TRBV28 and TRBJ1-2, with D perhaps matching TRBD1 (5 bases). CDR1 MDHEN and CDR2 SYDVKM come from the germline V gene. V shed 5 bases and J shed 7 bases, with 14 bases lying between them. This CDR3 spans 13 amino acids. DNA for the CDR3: TGTGCCAGCAGTCCTGGGCAGGGCGGTGGCTACACCTTC. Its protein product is CASSPGQGGGYTF.

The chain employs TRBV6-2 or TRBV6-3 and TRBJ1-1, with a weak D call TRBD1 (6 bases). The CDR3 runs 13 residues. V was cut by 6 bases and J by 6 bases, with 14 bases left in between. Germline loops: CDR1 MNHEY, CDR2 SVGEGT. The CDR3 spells CASSPNHRAEAFF. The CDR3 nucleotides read TGTGCCAGCAGCCCCAATCACAGGGCTGAAGCTTTCTTT.

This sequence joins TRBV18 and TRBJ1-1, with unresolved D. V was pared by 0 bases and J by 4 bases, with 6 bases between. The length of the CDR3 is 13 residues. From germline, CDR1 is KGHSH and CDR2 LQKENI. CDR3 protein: CASSPPGLTEAFF. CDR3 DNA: TGTGCCAGCTCACCACCAGGACTCACTGAAGCTTTCTTT.

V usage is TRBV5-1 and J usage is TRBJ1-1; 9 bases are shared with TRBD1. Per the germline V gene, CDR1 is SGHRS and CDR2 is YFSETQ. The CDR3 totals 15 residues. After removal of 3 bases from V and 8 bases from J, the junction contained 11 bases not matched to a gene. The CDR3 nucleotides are TGCGCCAGCAGCTGGAGGACCGGGACAGGGTTAGAAGCTTTCTTT. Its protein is CASSWRTGTGLEAFF.

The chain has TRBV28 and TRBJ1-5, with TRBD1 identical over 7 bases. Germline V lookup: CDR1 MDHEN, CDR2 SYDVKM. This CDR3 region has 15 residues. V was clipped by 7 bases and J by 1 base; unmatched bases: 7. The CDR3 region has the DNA TGTGCCAGCATCCAGGGGGTTGGAAGCAATCAGCCCCAGCATTTT. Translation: CASIQGVGSNQPQHF.

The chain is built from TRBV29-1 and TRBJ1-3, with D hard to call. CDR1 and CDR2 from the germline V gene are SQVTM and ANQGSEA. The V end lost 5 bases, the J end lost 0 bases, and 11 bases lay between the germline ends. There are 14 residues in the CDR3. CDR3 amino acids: CSVLRGVSGNTIYF. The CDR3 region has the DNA TGCAGCGTTCTACGGGGAGTCTCTGGAAACACCATATATTTT.

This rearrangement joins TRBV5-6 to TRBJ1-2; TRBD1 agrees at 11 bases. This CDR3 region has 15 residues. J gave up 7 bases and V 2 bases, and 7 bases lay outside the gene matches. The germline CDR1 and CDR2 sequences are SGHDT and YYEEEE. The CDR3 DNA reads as TGTGCCAGCAGCTTCGGGACAGGGGGTTTCGGTGGCTACACCTTC. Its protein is CASSFGTGGFGGYTF.